The 27 T cell receptor beta chains reported below all come from one sample, sequenced in a study of CD8+ T cells in alopecia areata. Extraction and reverse transcription of RNA yielded cDNA as the sequencing template. Produced via immunoSEQ multiplex PCR; TCRdb's table is partial and in-frame only. This table has 90,000 to 150,000 clones, under 40% appearing once. The sequenced material came from CD4+ T cells sorted from blood. The receptors here all came from a human donor with alopecia areata.

The table lists this clone with many counts. This chain uses TRBV7-2 with TRBJ1-2; D may be TRBD1 (6 bases). This CDR3 is built from 14 residues. From germline, CDR1 is SGHTA and CDR2 FQGNSA. V was clipped by 1 base and J by 6 bases, with 12 bases between them. The CDR3 DNA is TGTGCCAGCAGCTTAGTTGCGGGGGGCGATGGCTACACCTTC. Its translation is CASSLVAGGDGYTF.

V and J are TRBV7-2 and TRBJ2-7; D unclear. The germline V gene has CDR1 SGHTA and CDR2 FQGNSA. The CDR3 totals 12 residues. The V end was cut by 5 bases, the J end by 6 bases, with 11 bases between. CDR3 region: CASSPLGGEQYF. CDR3 DNA: TGTGCCAGCAGCCCCCTGGGCGGCGAGCAGTACTTC.

The rearrangement links TRBV5-6 to TRBJ2-3; D possibly uses TRBD1 or TRBD2 (6 bases each). The CDR3 covers 14 residues. V lost 6 bases and J lost 1, with 12 bases in between. The germline gives CDR1 SGHDT, CDR2 YYEEEE. The CDR3 DNA sequence: TGTGCCAGCAACAGGGCGGGGCGCACAGATACGCAGTATTTT. Protein product: CASNRAGRTDTQYF. Combining the CDR3 with reference TRBV5-6 and TRBJ2-3 gives the whole variable domain DAGVTQSPTHLIKTRGQQVTLRCSPKSGHDTVSWYQQALGQGPQFIFQYYEEEERQRGNFPDRFSGHQFPNYSSELNVNALLLGDSALYLCASNRAGRTDTQYFGPGTRLTVL.

The chain links TRBV5-1 to TRBJ2-3; D is unclear. The V and J ends lost 3 bases and 2 bases respectively, with 10 bases between them. CDR3 length: 14 amino acids. Germline CDR1 SGHRS, CDR2 YFSETQ. The CDR3 region has the DNA TGCGCCAGCAGCTCTGGAGAATCCACAGATACGCAGTATTTT. Its protein product is CASSSGESTDTQYF.

The gene calls are TRBV28 and TRBJ2-1, with TRBD2 as a possible D gene (6 bases). The V gene lost 8 bases and the J gene lost 3 bases, with 11 bases spanning the gap. Germline CDR1 MDHEN, CDR2 SYDVKM. The CDR3 is made up of 13 amino acids. The CDR3 protein is CASRAGIYNEQFF. The CDR3 coding sequence is TGTGCCAGCCGTGCGGGGATCTACAATGAGCAGTTCTTC.

The chain couples TRBV29-1 to TRBJ1-1; 7 positions agree with TRBD1. Looked up from germline, CDR1 is SQVTM and CDR2 is ANQGSEA. Trimming cost V 7 bases and J 1 base; bases outside gene matches: 12. The CDR3 extends over 15 amino acids. CDR3 loop: CSALKPGTENTEAFF. The CDR3 DNA reads TGCAGCGCCCTAAAACCCGGGACAGAGAACACTGAAGCTTTCTTT.

This clone was detected once. The genes are TRBV5-1 and TRBJ2-7; 7 bases align to TRBD1. Unmatched junction bases numbered 5, after V lost 1 base and J lost 7 bases. Germline lookup yields CDR1 SGHRS and CDR2 YFSETQ. This CDR3 is 13 amino acids long. The CDR3 reads CASSLRLQGEQYF. Here the CDR3 DNA reads TGCGCCAGCAGCTTGAGACTACAGGGGGAGCAGTACTTC.

This clone was observed at least ten times. This chain joins TRBV2 and TRBJ2-3; 14 nucleotides match TRBD2. This CDR3 has 15 residues. Trimming at V came to 10 bases and at J to 4 bases, leaving 7 bases not matched to a gene. Germline V gene lookup returns CDR1 SNHLY and CDR2 FYNNEI. The CDR3: CATGTSGSTADTQYF. DNA of the CDR3: TGTGCCACCGGGACTAGCGGGAGTACGGCAGATACGCAGTATTTT.

There are a few counts of this clone. The chain combines TRBV28 with TRBJ2-7; 7 positions agree with TRBD1. This CDR3 region has 16 residues. Germline CDR1 and CDR2: MDHEN and SYDVKM. The V and J ends lost 1 base and 3 bases, in that order; junction bases with no gene match: 9. The CDR3 DNA sequence: TGTGCCAGCAGTTTATCCGCCGGGACAGTGATCTACGAGCAGTACTTC. Protein: CASSLSAGTVIYEQYF.

This clone was counted a few times. The chain uses TRBV29-1 and TRBJ1-5, with TRBD1 matching over 7 bases. CDR1 and CDR2 from the germline V gene are SQVTM and ANQGSEA. The CDR3 runs to 13 residues. Trimming cost V 6 bases and J 4 bases; bases outside gene matches: 6. CDR3 residues: CSVVTGQNQPQHF. The CDR3 DNA follows: TGCAGCGTAGTCACGGGACAGAATCAGCCCCAGCATTTT.

The chain is built from TRBV29-1 and TRBJ2-1; TRBD2 might be the D (5 bases). The CDR3 consists of 15 residues. V lost 8 bases, J lost 0 bases, and 17 bases lay in between. Germline CDR1 SQVTM, CDR2 ANQGSEA. The CDR3 region has the DNA TGCAGCACATACTTACGGGGTAGCTCCTACAATGAGCAGTTCTTC. It yields the protein CSTYLRGSSYNEQFF.

The V gene is TRBV7-2, the J gene TRBJ2-3; D is unresolved. V lost 4 bases and J 6 bases, leaving 14 bases between the germline ends. The CDR3 contains 14 residues. CDR1 SGHTA and CDR2 FQGNSA come from the germline V gene. The CDR3 sequence is CASSSRQTGDTQYF. The CDR3 DNA follows: TGTGCCAGCAGCTCGCGGCAGACGGGTGATACGCAGTATTTT. Variable domain in full (rest from reference TRBV7-2 and TRBJ2-3): GAGVSQSPSNKVTEKGKDVELRCDPISGHTALYWYRQSLGQGLEFLIYFQGNSAPDKSGLPSDRFSAERTGGSVSTLTIQRTQQEDSAVYLCASSSRQTGDTQYFGPGTRLTVL.

This clone occurred a few times. The rearrangement joins TRBV2 to TRBJ2-5, with no clear D. Trimming removed 7 bases at V and 1 base at J, with 10 bases between. There are 13 residues in the CDR3. Germline V gives CDR1 SNHLY, CDR2 FYNNEI. CDR3 bases: TGTGCCAGCAAGGGCGGACCCCAAGAGACCCAGTACTTC. Translated, it gives CASKGGPQETQYF.

The chain carries TRBV6-8 and TRBJ2-5; 8 positions match TRBD1. Germline CDR1 MNHGY, CDR2 SAAAGT. CDR3 length: 16 amino acids. V trimming: 2 bases; J trimming: 5 bases; junction bases outside the gene matches: 10. The CDR3 sequence is CASSYVTQGEFETQYF. The CDR3 bases are TGTGCCAGCAGTTACGTTACACAGGGGGAGTTCGAGACCCAGTACTTC.

This sequence joins TRBV27 and TRBJ1-2; D remains unclear. The CDR3 spans 14 residues. Per germline, CDR1 MNHEY and CDR2 SMNVEV (reference sequence). V lost 5 bases to trimming and J lost 2 bases, with 12 bases between them. The CDR3 reads CASSGLGINYGYTF. The CDR3 coding sequence is TGTGCCAGCAGTGGGCTGGGAATAAACTATGGCTACACCTTC.

This clone was observed a few times. The rearrangement uses TRBV29-1 and TRBJ1-2; TRBD1 might be the D (5 bases). The CDR3 covers 18 residues. The V gene's germline CDR1 is SQVTM and CDR2 ANQGSEA. The V end lost 4 bases, the J end lost 0 bases, and 24 bases lay between the germline ends. In DNA form, the CDR3 reads TGCAGCGTTGTCGGACTTACACGTCGGGGGGATGCTAACTATGGCTACACCTTC. Translation: CSVVGLTRRGDANYGYTF.

Concerning this clone: The same CDR3 arises from other DNA sequences in this sample as well. The CDR3 reads CAWSVLGQPQHF. The CDR3 nucleotides are TGTGCCTGGAGTGTACTGGGGCAGCCCCAGCATTTT. V usage is TRBV30 and J usage is TRBJ1-5; D gene unclear. V lost 0 bases, J lost 7 bases, and 7 bases lay in between. Germline CDR1 reads GTSNPN; CDR2 reads SVGIG (reference sequence). This CDR3 contains 12 residues.

This clone occurred a few times. The chain combines TRBV11-2 with TRBJ1-1; 7 positions match TRBD1. Trimming at V came to 8 bases and at J to 4 bases, leaving 7 bases not matched to a gene. The CDR3 consists of 13 residues. Germline CDR1 reads SGHAT; CDR2 reads FQNNGV. CDR3 in DNA: TGTGCCAGCGGACGACAGGGAAGCACTGAAGCTTTCTTT. Protein product: CASGRQGSTEAFF.

This clone showed up many times. V and J are TRBV19 and TRBJ2-2; D might be TRBD1 (5 bases). This CDR3 has 14 residues. Germline-derived CDR1 and CDR2 are LNHDA and SQIVND (reference sequence). Trimming removed 6 bases from V and 2 bases from J, with 10 bases in between. The CDR3: CASRRQQNTGELFF. CDR3 in DNA: TGTGCCAGTAGGCGACAGCAAAACACCGGGGAGCTGTTTTTT.

A remark on this clone: Its ends do not fully match the called genes, so a read error is possible. The chain recombines TRBV5-1 with TRBJ2-1; D gene unclear. This CDR3 has 12 amino acids. Germline CDR1 SGHRS, CDR2 YFSETQ. CDR3 DNA sequence: TGCGCCAGCAGCTTAATCTACGATGAGCAGTTCTTC. Its protein is CASSLIYDEQFF.

The CDR3 region has the DNA TGTGCCACCAGCGCGGGACTTAACTATGGCTACACCTTC. Encoded protein: CATSAGLNYGYTF. The genes are TRBV15 and TRBJ1-2; maybe TRBD1 (5 bases). Germline assignment: CDR1 LNHNV and CDR2 YYDKDF (reference sequence). CDR3 size: 13 residues. Trimming left V 5 bases short and J 1 base short, with 8 bases between.

This clone was observed a handful of times. This chain joins TRBV6-6 and TRBJ2-7; possible D gene TRBD1, 6 bases. V gave up 6 bases and J gave up 7 bases, with 16 bases separating them. This CDR3 comprises 13 residues. Germline values: CDR1 MNHNY, CDR2 SVGAGI (reference sequence). The CDR3 loop reads CASRPWTAEEQYF. CDR3 bases: TGTGCCAGCAGACCCTGGACAGCAGAAGAGCAGTACTTC.

The chain recombines TRBV6-5 with TRBJ1-2; no definite D call. Germline values: CDR1 MNHEY, CDR2 SVGAGI. CDR3 length: 13 residues. V was shortened by 5 bases and J by 5 bases, with 12 bases between the two germline ends. The DNA of the CDR3 is TGTGCCAGCAGTCTACGGGAGAGATATGGCTACACCTTC. This gives the protein CASSLRERYGYTF.

This clone showed up just a few times. Different DNA sequences within this sample yield the same CDR3. The chain has TRBV30 and TRBJ1-5; tentatively, D is TRBD1 (5 bases). Trimming shortened V by 0 bases and J by 5 bases, and 8 bases separated the two germline ends. Germline-derived CDR1 and CDR2 are GTSNPN and SVGIG (reference sequence). The CDR3 has 13 residues. The CDR3 region is CAWSVGTDQPQHF. Here the CDR3 DNA reads TGTGCCTGGAGTGTGGGGACCGATCAGCCCCAGCATTTT.

This chain uses TRBV30 with TRBJ2-1, with TRBD2 identical over 11 bases. The J segment lost 4 bases and the V segment lost 4 bases, leaving 9 bases of the junction unmatched. There are 16 residues in the CDR3. CDR1 is GTSNPN, CDR2 SVGIG, per germline (reference sequence). CDR3 nucleotide sequence: TGTGCCTGGAACAAAGGAACTAGCGGGAGTTACAATGAGCAGTTCTTC. Translation gives CAWNKGTSGSYNEQFF.

This clone appeared once. The chain couples TRBV30 to TRBJ1-5, with a possible D match to TRBD1 (6 bases). V was clipped by 3 bases and J by 6 bases, with 12 bases between them. Germline CDR1 is GTSNPN and CDR2 is SVGIG (reference sequence). The CDR3 has 13 amino acids. This CDR3 is CAWRAGERQPQHF. Here the CDR3 DNA reads TGTGCCTGGAGGGCAGGGGAACGTCAGCCCCAGCATTTT.

The chain recombines TRBV4-3 with TRBJ2-3, with D hard to call. Germline CDR1 and CDR2: LGHNA and YSLEER. The CDR3 sequence is 13 residues long. Trimming removed 7 bases from V and 0 bases from J, with 8 bases in between. This CDR3 reads CASKGLSTDTQYF. The CDR3 DNA follows: TGCGCCAGCAAGGGTCTTAGCACAGATACGCAGTATTTT.